This paragraph covers one T cell receptor beta chain sequence. The sample comes from a study of tumour-infiltrating T cells in Burkitt lymphoma. At the level of the study: Productive clonality predicted overall and progression-free survival.

The table came from immunoSEQ multiplex PCR; TCRdb's copy has only in-frame clones and leaves some out. The repertoire includes thousands of clones, roughly 73% of them detected once, and roughly 37% sits in the top ten. This sequence originates from a human donor with diffuse large B-cell lymphoma. Source material: tumor tissue.

CDR3 coding DNA: TGCGCCAGCAGCCAAGTAGGTGGGGGCTCAGCTGAAGCTTTCTTT. Translated: CASSQVGGGSAEAFF. V usage is TRBV4-3 and J usage is TRBJ1-1; a weak D match, TRBD1 (6 bases). The V gene lost 1 base and the J gene lost 6 bases, with 15 bases spanning the gap. The CDR3 runs 15 residues. Germline V gene data show CDR1 as LGHNA and CDR2 as YSLEER.